This T cell receptor beta chain was recorded in a study of T-cell memory formation after mild COVID-19. For the study at large: TCR clusters showed largely donor specificity. The study's findings and limits: Day 15 to 85 contracting clones showed balanced CD4/CD8; later expanders leaned CD4+. The main location of contracting CD4+ clones was CM and EM, and that of contracting CD8+ clones was EMRA.

With regard to this clonotype: The target antigen is unknown.

With constant-segment primers, 5'RACE yielded cDNA libraries of TCR alpha and TCR beta that carried sample barcodes and UMIs. Via MiXCR, TCRdb re-called the 5' RACE reads, giving one row per CDR3 protein. The sample comprises around 200,000 distinct CDR3 sequences, over 20% of which are singletons, and under 25% rests with the top ten. The ends were cut back, 6 bases at V and 5 bases at J, with 16 bases in the middle. The CDR3 has 15 amino acids. CDR1 is SGHVS and CDR2 is FQNEAQ in the germline V gene. The chain joins TRBV7-8 to TRBJ2-2; D is perhaps TRBD1 (6 bases). The sequence came from an adult woman who had mild COVID-19 (a few samples of this study predate the infection). Cell type and time point are not known. The sample consisted of PBMCs or a T cell subset sorted from them (not recorded which). CDR3 nucleotides: TGTGCCAGCAGACCCAGGGGCCGCCGGACCGGGGAGCTGTTTTTT. As protein: CASRPRGRRTGELFF.